What follows is one T cell receptor beta chain and its context. Antigen specificity is unknown. The source of the sample is a study of T cell responses to AZD1222 COVID-19 vaccine. Germline CDR1 is SEHNR and CDR2 is FQNEAQ (reference sequence). V shed 5 bases, J shed 6 bases, and the junction held 8 bases outside the gene matches. CDR3 length equals 16 residues. The repertoire was sequenced with immunoSEQ multiplex PCR; TCRdb's copy has only in-frame clones and lacks some. The sample records 200,000 or so clones, about 87% being singletons. General study findings and limits: No day 14 peak samples; only post-peak repertoires were characterized. Targets within unmutated variant regions were reportedly found for nearly half of spike-specific TCRs. White British donors predominated, females outnumbered males, and clonal diversity was possibly underestimated. Baseline seropositivity characterized only six AZD1222 recipients.

V is TRBV7-9 and J is TRBJ2-2, with 11 bases fitting TRBD1. The clonotype comes from an adult in good health. The source was peripheral blood, collected on day 0 of MenACWY control vaccination. The CDR3 region is CASSPWTGGMSGELFF. The CDR3 nucleotides read TGTGCCAGCAGCCCATGGACAGGGGGCATGTCCGGGGAGCTGTTTTTT.